Sequencing of this TCR beta chain was carried out in a study of blood T cell repertoires in COVID-19. This table comes from immunoSEQ multiplex PCR, and its TCRdb copy is limited to in-frame clones, with some not included. The sample includes some 49,000 clones, under 90% of them seen just once. The source of this sequence is a woman older than 75 with COVID-19, enrolled during active disease. The sample taken for sequencing was peripheral blood.

The CDR3 sequence: CASSYSSYLGQFF. The CDR3 nucleotides read TGTGCCAGCAGTTACTCTAGCTACTTAGGGCAGTTCTTC. The chain is built from TRBV6-2 or TRBV6-3 and TRBJ2-1, with D uncertain. Germline values: CDR1 MNHEY, CDR2 SVGEGT. The CDR3 consists of 13 residues. V lost 0 bases and J lost 12, with 12 bases in between.